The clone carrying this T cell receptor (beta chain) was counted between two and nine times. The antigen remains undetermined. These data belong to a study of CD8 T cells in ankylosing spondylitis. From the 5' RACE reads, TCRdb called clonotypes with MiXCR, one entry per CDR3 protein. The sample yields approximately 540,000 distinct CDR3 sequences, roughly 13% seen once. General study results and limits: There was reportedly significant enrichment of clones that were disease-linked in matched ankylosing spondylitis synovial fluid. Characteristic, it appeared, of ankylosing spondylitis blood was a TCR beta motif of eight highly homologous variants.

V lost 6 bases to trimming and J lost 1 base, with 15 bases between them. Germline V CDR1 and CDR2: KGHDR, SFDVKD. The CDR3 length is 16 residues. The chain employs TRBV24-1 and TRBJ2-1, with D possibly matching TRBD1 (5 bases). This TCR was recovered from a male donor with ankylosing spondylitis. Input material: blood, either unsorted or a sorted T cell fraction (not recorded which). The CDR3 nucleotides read TGTGCCACCAGTAGTAAGGGGCTAGGGTCCTACAATGAGCAGTTCTTC. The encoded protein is CATSSKGLGSYNEQFF.